Below are 10 T cell receptor beta chains sequenced from a single sample in a study of T cell repertoires in cytomegalovirus infection. MiXCR, run by TCRdb on the reads, gives a single entry per CDR3 protein. The sample includes approximately 100,000 distinct CDR3 sequences, under 25% seen only once; the top ten take 39%. The specimen sequenced was CD8+ T cells from PBMCs. Source of these receptors: a human donor in good health (CMV status not recorded). Some clones in this sample may be carry-over from other donors' samples.

This clonotype was seen a few times. The chain carries TRBV4-3 and TRBJ1-1; D perhaps matches TRBD1 (5 bases). Looked up from germline, CDR1 is LGHNA and CDR2 is YSLEER. The V end lost 0 bases, the J end lost 3 bases, and 8 bases lay between the germline ends. The CDR3 spans 14 residues. This CDR3 reads CASSQESGYTEAFF. The DNA for the CDR3 is TGCGCCAGCAGCCAAGAGTCAGGGTACACTGAAGCTTTCTTT.

This rearrangement joins TRBV2 to TRBJ1-1; unclear D gene. The V end was cut by 10 bases, the J end by 1 base, with 10 bases between. This CDR3 contains 12 residues. Germline assignment: CDR1 SNHLY and CDR2 FYNNEI. CDR3 residues: CATGEGNTEAFF. CDR3 sequence (DNA): TGTGCCACCGGGGAGGGGAACACTGAAGCTTTCTTT.

The gene calls are TRBV20-1 and TRBJ1-6, with 7 bases lining up with TRBD1. V gave up 6 bases and J gave up 0 bases; unmatched junction bases: 5. CDR1 and CDR2 from the germline V gene are DFQATT and SNEGSKA (reference sequence). The CDR3 covers 15 residues. CDR3 DNA sequence: TGCAGTGCCGGGGACAGTCTCTCCTATAATTCACCCCTCCACTTT. Residues: CSAGDSLSYNSPLHF.

This clonotype was counted many times. V and J are TRBV7-8 and TRBJ2-5; 10 nucleotides align to TRBD2. The V gene's germline CDR1 is SGHVS and CDR2 FQNEAQ. The CDR3 has 15 residues. J lost 4 bases, V lost 5 bases, and 7 bases had no gene match. CDR3 sequence (DNA): TGTGCCAGCAGCCTCAGACTAGCGGGCGCAGAGACCCAGTACTTC. This codes for CASSLRLAGAETQYF.

The table lists this clonotype with many counts. The chain is built from TRBV5-4 and TRBJ1-1; TRBD1 agrees at 10 bases. From germline, CDR1 is SGHNT and CDR2 YYREEE (reference sequence). Germline trimming cut 0 bases from V and 3 bases from J; bases unmatched to any gene: 2. CDR3 length: 15 residues. CDR3 residues: CASSLGGTGDTEAFF. The CDR3 region has the DNA TGTGCCAGCAGCTTGGGGGGGACAGGGGACACTGAAGCTTTCTTT.

This clonotype has more than one count but fewer than ten. J is TRBJ1-1 and V is TRBV5-1; D may be TRBD1 (6 bases). Germline assignment: CDR1 SGHRS and CDR2 YFSETQ. This CDR3 comprises 15 residues. Deletions cut 3 bases from V and 1 base from J, with 13 bases between. Here the CDR3 reads CASSSFRDKNTEAFF. The CDR3 DNA is TGCGCCAGCAGCTCCTTCCGGGACAAGAACACTGAAGCTTTCTTT.

This clonotype was counted only a few times. The chain links TRBV7-9 to TRBJ2-2, with TRBD1 matching over 10 bases. Germline CDR1 and CDR2: SEHNR and FQNEAQ (reference sequence). The CDR3 spans 15 residues. J was trimmed by 5 bases and V by 5 bases; bases with no gene match: 5. The CDR3 DNA sequence: TGTGCCAGCAGCGAGGGACAGGGGTTGACCGGGGAGCTGTTTTTT. This translates into CASSEGQGLTGELFF.

The chain uses TRBV20-1 and TRBJ2-1; TRBD2 is a possible D gene (7 bases). V lost 0 bases, J lost 2 bases, and 17 bases lay in between. CDR3 length: 17 amino acids. The germline V gene encodes CDR1 DFQATT and CDR2 SNEGSKA (reference sequence). CDR3 sequence: CSAREREAGTPYNEQFF. DNA of the CDR3: TGCAGTGCTAGAGAACGGGAAGCGGGGACACCCTACAATGAGCAGTTCTTC.

The V and J genes are TRBV18 and TRBJ2-7; weak D call: TRBD1 (6 bases). Germline V lookup: CDR1 KGHSH, CDR2 LQKENI. The CDR3 has 14 residues. V lost 6 bases, J lost 1 base, and 13 bases lay in between. The CDR3, as DNA: TGTGCCAGCTCCTTTCAGGGGCCTTCCTACGAGCAGTACTTC. It yields the protein CASSFQGPSYEQYF.

This rearrangement joins TRBV9 to TRBJ2-2; TRBD2 agrees at 7 bases. CDR1 and CDR2 (germline): SGDLS, YYNGEE. V dropped 7 bases and J dropped 1; count of bases not matched to a gene: 1. The CDR3 contains 13 residues. DNA for the CDR3: TGTGCCAGCGGGAGGGGGAACACCGGGGAGCTGTTTTTT. It codes for CASGRGNTGELFF.